These T cell receptor beta chains were read from a single sample in a study of OX40 agonist ivuxolimab in advanced cancers. The data were produced by immunoSEQ multiplex PCR, yet TCRdb's version contains in-frame clones alone and is incomplete. The data contain 40,000 or so clones, just under 85% of them singletons. Sequenced here: CD4+ or CD8+ T cells sorted from blood, sampled in a trial of the OX40 agonist ivuxolimab. These receptors were obtained from an adult with an advanced solid tumor such as melanoma, head and neck, liver or kidney cancer. The CDR3 runs from the conserved cysteine through the conserved F or W. Each record gives: CDR3 length, D gene, clone size, V gene, J gene, CDR3 protein, CDR3 DNA. D genes are given only for firm matches. Expanded clones get a size class; other rows say once, few or many, or leave the size out.

length: 16
D: NA
size: few
V: TRBV7-3
J: TRBJ2-2
CDR3: CASSFWRGMNTGELFF
DNA: NA

length: 15
D: TRBD2
size: NA
V: TRBV19
J: TRBJ2-7
CDR3: CASTRTSGSMYEQYF
DNA: TGTGCCAGTACCCGGACTAGCGGGAGCATGTACGAGCAGTACTTC

length: 15
D: NA
size: NA
V: TRBV27
J: TRBJ1-6
CDR3: CASSPTRGENSPLHF
DNA: TGTGCCAGCAGTCCCACGAGGGGTGAGAATTCACCCCTCCACTTT

length: 18
D: TRBD1
size: NA
V: TRBV6-1
J: TRBJ2-6
CDR3: CASSGIRDRVAGANVLTF
DNA: TGTGCCAGCAGTGGCATCCGGGACAGGGTGGCTGGGGCCAACGTCCTGACTTTC

length: 17
D: NA
size: NA
V: TRBV18
J: TRBJ1-4
CDR3: CASSPGQRTTTNEKLFF
DNA: TGTGCCAGCTCACCAGGACAGAGAACCACAACTAATGAAAAACTGTTTTTT

length: 14
D: TRBD1
size: NA
V: TRBV6-6
J: TRBJ2-7
CDR3: CASRRQGPSYEQYF
DNA: TGTGCCAGCAGAAGACAGGGGCCGTCCTACGAGCAGTACTTC

length: 13
D: NA
size: NA
V: TRBV18
J: TRBJ1-5
CDR3: CASSPDRDQPQHF
DNA: TGTGCCAGCTCACCGGACCGAGATCAGCCCCAGCATTTT

length: 13
D: NA
size: NA
V: TRBV5-4
J: TRBJ1-1
CDR3: CASSSSRTAEAFF
DNA: TGTGCCAGCAGCTCCTCCCGGACAGCCGAAGCTTTCTTT

length: 15
D: NA
size: NA
V: TRBV5-6
J: TRBJ2-3
CDR3: CASSLRQAPTDTQYF
DNA: TGTGCCAGCAGCCTTCGACAGGCCCCCACAGATACGCAGTATTTT

length: 16
D: TRBD1
size: NA
V: TRBV5-1
J: TRBJ2-1
CDR3: CASSPTTGGFGNEQFF
DNA: TGCGCCAGCAGCCCAACGACAGGGGGCTTCGGGAATGAGCAGTTCTTC

length: 14
D: TRBD1
size: few
V: TRBV7-9
J: TRBJ1-2
CDR3: CASSLTGANYGYTF
DNA: TGTGCCAGCAGCTTAACAGGGGCCAACTATGGCTACACCTTC

length: 13
D: NA
size: NA
V: TRBV7-2
J: TRBJ2-7
CDR3: CASSSARDREQYF
DNA: TGTGCCAGCAGCTCAGCGAGGGACCGCGAGCAGTACTTC

length: 12
D: NA
size: NA
V: TRBV28
J: TRBJ1-1
CDR3: CASSLKATEAFF
DNA: TGTGCCAGCAGTTTAAAGGCCACTGAAGCTTTCTTT

length: 14
D: TRBD1
size: once
V: TRBV7-6
J: TRBJ2-1
CDR3: CASRGGRRSNEQFF
DNA: TGTGCCAGCAGAGGGGGCAGAAGAAGCAATGAGCAGTTCTTC

length: 16
D: TRBD2
size: NA
V: TRBV11-2
J: TRBJ2-5
CDR3: CASSSRTSGGQETQYF
DNA: TGTGCCAGCAGTTCCCGGACTAGCGGGGGTCAAGAGACCCAGTACTTC

length: 11
D: NA
size: NA
V: TRBV20-1
J: TRBJ1-2
CDR3: CSAPDSYGYTF
DNA: TGCAGTGCTCCGGACAGCTATGGCTACACCTTC

length: 17
D: TRBD2
size: NA
V: TRBV18
J: TRBJ2-2
CDR3: CASSPVRTSGSTGELFF
DNA: TGTGCCAGCTCACCGGTGCGGACTAGCGGGAGCACCGGGGAGCTGTTTTTT

length: 13
D: TRBD1
size: NA
V: TRBV6-1
J: TRBJ1-2
CDR3: CASSPDRERGYTF
DNA: TGTGCCAGCAGCCCGGACAGGGAGAGAGGCTACACCTTC

length: 13
D: NA
size: NA
V: TRBV19
J: TRBJ1-1
CDR3: CASSIMVGLVAFF
DNA: TGTGCCAGTAGTATAATGGTTGGGTTGGTAGCTTTCTTT

length: 10
D: NA
size: NA
V: TRBV2
J: TRBJ2-7
CDR3: CASKRDEQYF
DNA: TGTGCCAGCAAGCGGGACGAGCAGTACTTC

length: 16
D: TRBD1
size: few
V: TRBV18
J: TRBJ1-5
CDR3: CASSLWTGGCNQPQHF
DNA: TGTGCCAGCTCACTTTGGACAGGGGGGTGCAATCAGCCCCAGCATTTT

length: 14
D: NA
size: NA
V: TRBV28
J: TRBJ2-3
CDR3: CASRIQGFPDTQYF
DNA: TGTGCCAGCAGGATACAAGGGTTCCCAGATACGCAGTATTTT

length: 15
D: NA
size: NA
V: TRBV6-1
J: TRBJ1-4
CDR3: CASSERGAVNEKLFF
DNA: TGTGCCAGCAGTGAACGGGGGGCGGTTAATGAAAAACTGTTTTTT

length: 14
D: NA
size: NA
V: TRBV5-1
J: TRBJ2-1
CDR3: CASSLLTQQVEQFF
DNA: TGCGCCAGCAGCTTGCTGACGCAGCAGGTTGAGCAGTTCTTC

length: 13
D: NA
size: NA
V: TRBV7-9
J: TRBJ1-2
CDR3: CASSLVFSYGYTF
DNA: TGTGCCAGCAGCTTAGTCTTCAGCTATGGCTACACCTTC

length: 12
D: NA
size: NA
V: TRBV19
J: TRBJ2-1
CDR3: CASKSRYNEQFF
DNA: TGTGCCAGTAAATCGCGATACAATGAGCAGTTCTTC

length: 15
D: NA
size: NA
V: TRBV11-2
J: TRBJ1-1
CDR3: CASSLGAGRKTEAFF
DNA: TGTGCCAGCAGCTTAGGTGCGGGGAGGAAGACTGAAGCTTTCTTT

length: 11
D: NA
size: NA
V: TRBV5-4
J: TRBJ1-2
CDR3: CASSSGYGYTF
DNA: TGTGCCAGCAGCTCAGGGTATGGCTACACCTTC

length: 14
D: TRBD1
size: NA
V: TRBV19
J: TRBJ1-5
CDR3: CASHTDRLDQPQHF
DNA: TGTGCCAGTCACACGGACAGGCTGGATCAGCCCCAGCATTTT

length: 15
D: TRBD2
size: NA
V: TRBV5-8
J: TRBJ2-1
CDR3: CASSFGGLPYYEQFF
DNA: TGTGCCAGCAGCTTCGGGGGACTACCCTATTATGAGCAGTTCTTC

length: 15
D: NA
size: once
V: TRBV19
J: TRBJ2-2
CDR3: CASSIGGANTGELFF
DNA: TGTGCCAGTAGTATTGGGGGGGCTAACACCGGGGAGCTGTTTTTT

length: 11
D: NA
size: NA
V: TRBV29-1
J: TRBJ1-2
CDR3: CSANEIYGYTF
DNA: TGCAGCGCTAATGAGATCTATGGCTACACCTTC

length: 12
D: NA
size: once
V: TRBV11-2
J: TRBJ1-1
CDR3: CASSTQFTEAFF
DNA: TGTGCCAGCAGCACTCAGTTCACTGAAGCTTTCTTT

length: 14
D: NA
size: once
V: TRBV19
J: TRBJ2-3
CDR3: CASSVQGSADTQYF
DNA: TGTGCCAGTAGTGTTCAGGGTTCAGCAGATACGCAGTATTTT

length: 12
D: NA
size: few
V: TRBV2
J: TRBJ2-6
CDR3: CASSPGANVLTF
DNA: TGTGCCAGCAGTCCTGGGGCCAACGTCCTGACTTTC

length: 18
D: TRBD2
size: NA
V: TRBV4-1
J: TRBJ2-1
CDR3: CASSQEGGGTSGRSEQFF
DNA: TGCGCCAGCAGCCAAGAGGGTGGCGGGACTAGCGGGAGAAGTGAGCAGTTCTTC

length: 14
D: NA
size: NA
V: TRBV7-9
J: TRBJ1-2
CDR3: CASSIAGAAYGYTF
DNA: TGTGCCAGCAGCATCGCCGGGGCCGCCTATGGCTACACCTTC

length: 13
D: NA
size: NA
V: TRBV18
J: TRBJ1-1
CDR3: CASSPQGGTEAFF
DNA: TGTGCCAGCTCCCCCCAGGGCGGGACTGAAGCTTTCTTT

length: 14
D: NA
size: NA
V: TRBV7-9
J: TRBJ2-1
CDR3: CASSLVAVPNEQFF
DNA: TGTGCCAGCAGCTTAGTAGCGGTCCCCAATGAGCAGTTCTTC

length: 15
D: TRBD2
size: NA
V: TRBV7-1
J: TRBJ2-1
CDR3: CASSLIQGGGNEQFF
DNA: TGTGCCAGCAGCTTAATTCAGGGCGGGGGCAATGAGCAGTTCTTC

length: 13
D: NA
size: NA
V: TRBV5-5
J: TRBJ1-2
CDR3: CASRGLQPRGYTF
DNA: TGTGCCAGCAGGGGACTCCAGCCCAGAGGCTACACCTTC

length: 15
D: NA
size: once
V: TRBV7-8
J: TRBJ2-1
CDR3: CASSPLARLYNEQFF
DNA: TGTGCCAGCAGCCCTCTAGCGCGGTTATACAATGAGCAGTTCTTC

length: 14
D: NA
size: NA
V: TRBV19
J: TRBJ1-1
CDR3: CASSSSGGVTEAFF
DNA: TGTGCCAGTAGTAGTTCCGGGGGGGTCACTGAAGCTTTCTTT

length: 14
D: TRBD2
size: once
V: TRBV9
J: TRBJ2-3
CDR3: CASGLAGGTDTQYF
DNA: TGTGCCAGCGGGTTAGCGGGAGGAACAGATACGCAGTATTTT

length: 13
D: NA
size: few
V: TRBV10-1
J: TRBJ1-1
CDR3: CASSEELGTEAFF
DNA: TGCGCCAGCAGTGAAGAATTAGGGACTGAAGCTTTCTTT

length: 16
D: NA
size: NA
V: TRBV2
J: TRBJ1-6
CDR3: CASSEDGNSYNSPLHF
DNA: TGTGCCAGCAGTGAAGATGGGAACTCCTATAATTCACCCCTCCACTTT

length: 12
D: NA
size: once
V: TRBV7-8
J: TRBJ2-3
CDR3: CASSLLADTQYF
DNA: TGTGCCAGCAGCCTCTTAGCGGATACGCAGTATTTT

length: 16
D: TRBD2
size: NA
V: TRBV2
J: TRBJ2-3
CDR3: CASSESLAGPTDTQYF
DNA: TGTGCCAGCAGTGAGTCGCTAGCGGGACCCACAGATACGCAGTATTTT

length: 17
D: TRBD1
size: NA
V: TRBV19
J: TRBJ2-3
CDR3: CASSGGTGRRSTDTQYF
DNA: TGTGCCAGTAGCGGCGGGACAGGGAGGAGGAGCACAGATACGCAGTATTTT

length: 15
D: NA
size: NA
V: TRBV5-5
J: TRBJ2-1
CDR3: CASSLTHSSYNEQFF
DNA: TGTGCCAGCAGCTTAACTCACAGCTCCTACAATGAGCAGTTCTTC

length: 14
D: NA
size: NA
V: TRBV4-1
J: TRBJ2-7
CDR3: CASSQEEEAYEQYF
DNA: TGCGCCAGCAGCCAAGAAGAGGAAGCGTACGAGCAGTACTTC

length: 15
D: TRBD2
size: NA
V: TRBV28
J: TRBJ2-3
CDR3: CASLILAGAGDTQYF
DNA: TGTGCCAGCCTGATACTAGCGGGGGCGGGGGATACGCAGTATTTT

length: 11
D: TRBD2
size: once
V: TRBV10-3
J: TRBJ2-7
CDR3: CAISDSGVQYF
DNA: TGTGCCATCAGTGATAGCGGGGTGCAGTACTTC

length: 15
D: NA
size: NA
V: TRBV6-6
J: TRBJ2-1
CDR3: CASSPADNRDNEQFF
DNA: TGTGCCAGCAGTCCCGCAGATAACAGGGACAATGAGCAGTTCTTC

length: 13
D: TRBD1
size: NA
V: TRBV5-1
J: TRBJ1-4
CDR3: CASSRTGDEKLFF
DNA: TGCGCCAGCAGTAGGACAGGGGATGAAAAACTGTTTTTT